The TCR beta chain under discussion was sequenced for a study of identical twins. Study outcomes and limitations: Compared with unrelated sharing, twin-shared out-of-frame alpha sequences had more low-probability sequences. Recombination models fit unrelated individuals' TCR alpha sharing but underestimated twins'. Invariant MAIT and iNKT cells may have partly biased zero-insertion analyses. For cord blood, abundant beta clonotypes had fewer insertions, unlike memory repertoires, which showed none.

Points on this clonotype: Antigen unknown.

The CDR3 has 16 residues. From germline, CDR1 is SGHTA and CDR2 FQGNSA. Germline trimming cut 0 bases from V and 5 bases from J; bases unmatched to any gene: 5. Via MiXCR, TCRdb re-called the 5' RACE reads, giving one row per CDR3 protein. The sample holds roughly 1,500,000 distinct CDR3 sequences, roughly a third seen once. The chain links TRBV7-2 to TRBJ2-1, with TRBD2 matching 9 bases. Material for sequencing was cord blood. The sequence was collected from a newborn girl in good health. CDR3 protein: CASSLARAGGDNEQFF. As DNA, the CDR3 is TGTGCCAGCAGCTTAGCGAGAGCGGGGGGCGACAATGAGCAGTTCTTC.